This TCR beta chain appears in the sequencing data of a study of T cells in localized non-small cell lung cancer. Study-wide results and caveats: Highest T cell clonality was seen in uninvolved adjacent lung, surpassing that measured in tumor. Adjacent lung had a median approximately 57 of the 100 largest tumor clones.

Repertoires were generated with immunoSEQ multiplex PCR, while TCRdb's copy carries only in-frame clones and drops some. This table has 30,000 to 40,000 clones, roughly four fifths appearing once. Of note for this clone: Antigen: not known.

Deletions cut 7 bases from V and 2 bases from J, with 8 bases between. The CDR3 is made up of 12 amino acids. From germline, CDR1 is LNHDA and CDR2 SQIVND (reference sequence). The TCR comes from a male donor older than 55 with stage III squamous cell lung carcinoma. The V call is TRBV19, the J call TRBJ1-2; D ambiguous. The source material was peripheral blood, sampled before any cancer treatment. The chain's CDR3 is CASKGINYGYTF. CDR3 nucleotide sequence: TGTGCCAGTAAAGGCATAAACTATGGCTACACCTTC.